The 5 T cell receptor beta chains given below trace back to one sample, sequenced in a study of CD8 T cells in ankylosing spondylitis. TCRdb passed the 5' RACE reads through MiXCR, listing each CDR3 protein once. The sample contains around 440,000 distinct CDR3 sequences, approximately 17% of which appear only once. These receptors have no known antigen. Overall study results and limits: Characteristic of ankylosing spondylitis blood, it appeared, was a TCR beta motif comprising about eight highly homologous variants.

Sample: blood, either unsorted or a sorted T cell fraction (not recorded which). The receptors derive from a male donor with ankylosing spondylitis.

There are many counts of this clonotype. The chain recombines TRBV6-1 with TRBJ1-1; D perhaps matches TRBD1 (6 bases). This CDR3 comprises 14 residues. V lost 7 bases, J lost 1 base, and 13 bases lay in between. Germline CDR1 reads MNHNS; CDR2 reads SASEGT. DNA for the CDR3: TGTGCCAGCATCAGGGGCGGCGGGAACACTGAAGCTTTCTTT. It is translated as CASIRGGGNTEAFF.

This chain joins TRBV19 and TRBJ1-4; no definite D call. The CDR3 has 15 amino acids. Per germline, CDR1 LNHDA and CDR2 SQIVND (reference sequence). Trimming shortened V by 6 bases and J by 0 bases, and 11 bases separated the two germline ends. CDR3 protein: CASSWGVATNEKLFF. Here the CDR3 DNA reads TGTGCCAGTAGCTGGGGAGTTGCAACTAATGAAAAACTGTTTTTT.

This clonotype has at least ten counts. V and J are TRBV5-6 and TRBJ2-2, with 8 bases matching TRBD1. This CDR3 contains 13 residues. CDR1 and CDR2 from the germline V gene are SGHDT and YYEEEE. V lost 5 bases, J lost 7 bases, and 4 bases stayed unmatched. The CDR3 is CASRLDRVGELFF. The CDR3 DNA reads TGTGCCAGCAGGCTGGACAGGGTCGGGGAGCTGTTTTTT.

In this sample, this clonotype turned up a few times. This chain uses TRBV6-5 with TRBJ1-1, with D unclear. The ends were cut back, 4 bases at V and 5 bases at J, with 5 bases in the middle. The CDR3 is made up of 11 amino acids. CDR1 and CDR2 (germline): MNHEY, SVGAGI. The DNA of the CDR3 is TGTGCCAGCAGTTCGAGGACTGAAGCTTTCTTT. This translates into CASSSRTEAFF.

This chain links TRBV11-2 with TRBJ2-6, with D unresolved. The germline V gene encodes CDR1 SGHAT and CDR2 FQNNGV. The CDR3 is 15 amino acids. V gave up 8 bases and J gave up 3 bases, with 14 bases separating them. This CDR3 is CASSKYSSGANVLTF. The CDR3 DNA sequence: TGTGCCAGCTCCAAATACTCGAGTGGGGCCAACGTCCTGACTTTC. Based on the CDR3 plus reference TRBV11-2 and TRBJ2-6, the full variable domain is EAGVAQSPRYKIIEKRQSVAFWCNPISGHATLYWYQQILGQGPKLLIQFQNNGVVDDSQLPKDRFSAERLKGVDSTLKIQPAKLEDSAVYLCASSKYSSGANVLTFGAGSRLTVL.